The sequence of this TCR beta chain was determined in a study of cytomegalovirus exposure and HLA in healthy donors. Broader study findings: A cluster of highly shared sequence variants was likely a sequencing artifact. The HLA-A and HLA-B alleles of most subjects were reportedly predicted accurately from TCR beta sequences. Differences between HLA loci emerged in a later analysis of TCR association rates, with DRB1 most and HLA-C fewest.

Researchers ran the PCR with 60 Vbeta and 13 Jbeta primers. Measured with immunoSEQ multiplex PCR; TCRdb has only the in-frame clones, and not every one. The sample has 110,000 or so clones; roughly 77% are singletons. In germline, CDR1 is SGDLS, CDR2 YYNGEE. CDR3 length: 12 amino acids. Trimming pared 3 bases from V and 5 bases from J, leaving 5 bases between. The count of this clone is one. No antigen is known for it. The V gene is TRBV9, the J gene TRBJ2-2; D remains unclear. The sample consisted of PBMCs. This receptor was obtained from a man aged 50 to 60 in good health and CMV-seropositive. The DNA for the CDR3 is TGTGCCAGCAGCGCAAAAACCGGGGAGCTGTTTTTT. Translation gives CASSAKTGELFF. The full variable domain, rest sourced from reference TRBV9 and TRBJ2-2, is DSGVTQTPKHLITATGQRVTLRCSPRSGDLSVYWYQQSLDQGLQFLIQYYNGEERAKGNILERFSAQQFPDLHSELNLSSLELGDSALYFCASSAKTGELFFGEGSRLTVL.